This entry concerns a single T cell receptor (beta chain). The antigen is not known. Replicate PCRs run on sorted subsets employed about 220 ng DNA, around 27,000 T cell genomes. TCRdb's table, derived via immunoSEQ multiplex PCR, lists solely in-frame clones and lacks some. The sample lists a few million clones, 85% to 95% seen once, with about 0.41% in the top ten. The sample originates from a study of shared clonotypes between healthy human individuals. Study findings and constraints: A reduction in generation probabilities was seen for non-shared clonotypes relative to those shared by all four donors.

With 2 bases removed from V and 7 bases from J, the gap between germline ends came to 12 bases. The CDR3 length is 13 residues. In germline, CDR1 is SGHRS, CDR2 YFSETQ. The TCR was taken from a man between 18 and 29 years old in good health. Some clones in this sample may be carry-over from other donors' samples. The chain recombines TRBV5-1 with TRBJ1-2, with D possibly TRBD1 on 6 matching bases. The sample taken for sequencing was naive CD4+ T cells from PBMCs. Specified subset: CD45RA+ positively selected. The DNA of the CDR3 is TGCGCCAGCAGCTTTTCCGGGGGCTCTGGCTACACCTTC. The encoded protein is CASSFSGGSGYTF.